This record concerns one T cell receptor (beta chain) sequence. Its recognized antigen is unknown. The cohort consisted of more than 650 healthy bone marrow donors. Cohort members were all nominally healthy when sampled, although unrecorded immune exposures were likely present. The donor was CMV seronegative and belonged to the group of more than 300 seronegative cohort members. A peripheral blood sample was provided by each donor, and peripheral blood mononuclear cells were used for TCR beta sequencing. Genomic DNA was extracted from the blood cell samples with the Qiagen DNeasy Blood Extraction Kit. Receptors were amplified or captured by the immunoSEQ multiplex PCR assay. A mixture of 60 forward primers for TCR Vbeta segments and 13 reverse primers for TCR Jbeta segments was used in the multiplex PCR. Amplification of the CDR3 region of rearranged TCR beta genes was performed with a multiplex PCR assay on genomic DNA. On the Illumina HiSeq System, the amplified TCR beta libraries were sequenced as 87-base-pair reads. On the study's bioinformatics: A later analysis tallied 75 million to 95 million unique TCR beta chains across the 550 to 850 repertoires, and approximately 12 million of those chains were shared by two or more donors. Raw reads were error-corrected and collapsed into unique sequences by a nearest-neighbor algorithm in which closely related sequences were merged to remove PCR and sequencing errors. To assign V, D and J gene segments, CDR3 sequences were aligned to IMGT reference sequences. For a sequence to be retained, a match of at least six nucleotides was required to both a V gene segment and a J gene segment. A rearrangement counted as productive if the CDR3 had no stop codons and remained in frame with V and J, and every other rearrangement counted as non-productive. Following IMGT convention, CDR3 was defined as the stretch from the second conserved V-encoded cysteine up to the conserved J-encoded phenylalanine. The earlier analysis of 500 to 650 of the donors excluded any sequence lacking an unambiguous match to a single V gene segment. An earlier analysis of several hundred of the donors classified V segments as functional when productive rearrangements were above 56.7% and as segregating when the standard deviation between donors was above 5%. A statistical classification framework was developed to diagnose cytomegalovirus status using the catalog of TCR beta chain sequences. In a later analysis, V and J genes were assigned by comparing TCR nucleotide sequences against IMGT/GENE-DB human TR gene sequences. Using the TCRdist pipeline, a later analysis assigned CDR3 sequences along with most-parsimonious VDJ recombination scenarios. In a later analysis, each TCR beta chain was defined by its CDR3 amino acid sequence together with its V-gene family, and reads lacking a unique V-gene family were excluded. In a later analysis, 450 to 600 highly shared, low-generation-probability nucleotide sequences were removed to address suspected cross-contamination and a sequencing artifact. For each public chain, a later analysis derived a clonal expansion index from normalized ranks of inferred template counts within each repertoire. In a later analysis, generation probabilities were computed with a VDJ recombination model fitted to out-of-frame rearrangements, and the resulting probabilities were checked against IGoR. In a later analysis, TCR-TCR, TCR-HLA and TCR-CMV co-occurrence was scored with hypergeometric tests, and a repertoire-size bias correction was applied to TCR pairs. In a later analysis, false discovery rates were estimated by permuting HLA or CMV assignments 20 times. In a later analysis, co-occurring TCRs were grouped using DBSCAN, and TCRdist sequence similarity was added for clustering within HLA-allele-positive subsets. Co-occurrence clustering excluded repertoires with fewer than 30,000 or more than 120,000 public chains, plus five with anomalous nucleotide sharing. Imported from immuneACCESS, the table was reduced by TCRdb to in-frame sequences with V and J called. These copies leave out some clones; in studies compared against another copy, an unresolved V gene accounts for under half, and the cause of the remainder is not known. That table supplies the V and J calls and clone size; D and trimming were determined from the DNA. This sample's records show 70,000 or so clones. Less than 6% of the sample belongs to the ten largest clones.

The germline V gene (reference sequence) supplies CDR1 MNHEY and CDR2 SMNVEV. The CDR3 spans 16 residues, from the cysteine through the phenylalanine. The entry retains the CDR3 DNA only, 48 bases that are in frame from base 1. V was cut back by 3 bases and J by 4 bases, leaving a gap of 16 bases between them. These data are taken from a study of cytomegalovirus exposure and HLA in healthy donors (dated by TCRdb to 2016 to 2017). The study in broad terms: An earlier analysis of roughly 630 of the donors reported approximately 290 Gb of sequence data and 100 million to 130 million unique TCR beta sequences from 150 million to 200 million T cells. An early release covering some 640 HLA-typed donors comprised about 310 gigabases of sequencing data and around 80 million unique TCR sequences. Of the roughly 420 genotyped donors, 75% to 85% were placed in the genetic ancestry cluster associated with self-reported Caucasian donors. The aim of the study was to test whether cataloging public T cell receptors could identify signatures of past pathogen exposure. The study used immunosequencing to profile the T cell repertoires of about 670 subjects and linked those repertoires to cytomegalovirus serostatus. A separate validation cohort of over a hundred different subjects was used in addition to the approximately 610-subject first cohort. The study combined high-throughput TCR immunosequencing, statistical association of individual TCRs with disease status, and machine learning to predict cytomegalovirus infection status. To study patterns of TCR occurrence, a later analysis re-analyzed previously published TCR beta repertoires from 700 or so donors and added high-resolution HLA genotyping. The later analysis used no new phenotypic data to find candidate immune exposures, relying instead on TCR beta sequences and their occurrence across donors. To decide whether each TCR beta V gene segment behaved as functional or pseudogenic, an earlier analysis of some 570 of the donors relied on high-throughput TCR beta sequencing. Donor age, sex, ethnicity and CMV serostatus were compiled together with the repertoire data. In a later genetic analysis, genome-wide SNP genotypes for about three fifths of the roughly 670 donors were used, and that subset was treated as a discovery cohort. All discovery cohort repertoires had been generated using a single sequencing platform. HLA typing covered class I and class II loci at four-digit resolution. The number of typed donors differed by locus: about 620-640 for A, B, C, DRB1 and DQB1; some 500 for DQA1; some 610 for DPA1; and around 490 for DPB1. Four to six DR-DQ haplotypes were handled as single units for association and clustering because linkage in the cohort was strong. Among 398 genotyped donors of the cohort, an average of 235,054 unique TCR beta nucleotide sequences were sequenced per donor, about a sixth of them non-productive.

The full study reports these points: In a later analysis, around 17,000 TCR beta sequences were associated with specific HLA alleles at a false discovery rate of 0.05. A cluster of highly shared sequence variants was judged likely to represent a technical artifact of the sequencing pipeline. Broadly in line with IMGT annotations, most TCR beta V segments showed up in productive rearrangements about 87% or about 30% of the time in an earlier analysis of around 600 of the donors. Compared with the roughly 700-donor mean, donors in an Asian-associated ancestry cluster had fewer N-insertions in productive TCRs, according to a later genetic analysis. According to a later analysis, TCR association rates differed among HLA loci, with DRB1 alleles showing the most associated TCRs and HLA-C alleles showing the fewest. Correlated functional status among segregating V segments might reflect linkage disequilibrium, but an unknown experimental factor could not be ruled out. According to a later analysis, parvovirus B19, influenza, CMV and Epstein-Barr virus appeared linked to several top co-occurrence clusters. A later analysis found that most CMV-associated TCR beta chains appeared HLA-restricted, with HLA associations seemingly driven largely by CMV exposure. Because counts were too low, 15 to 20 rarely observed V segments, including chromosome 9 orphons, were excluded from the earlier analysis of some 590 of the donors. When HLA alleles, especially DR and DQ, strongly co-occurred, attributing TCR associations to individual alleles was difficult. The cohort was sequenced for TCR beta chains only, and without alpha or paired-chain data the features that could be detected were limited. Most TCR sequences were seen in very few donors, while some public TCRs were found in many individuals. According to the authors, the approach could potentially be generalized to other disease states and immunological phenotypes. An association between a missense DCLRE1C variant and V-gene and J-gene trimming of TCR beta chains was found in a later genetic analysis and replicated in an independent cohort. The only immune exposure information available for the cohort was CMV serostatus. A later analysis found that HLA-associated TCR beta chains were more clonally expanded and had lower generation probabilities than equally common non-associated chains. Roughly uniform sequencing depth across donors was assumed in presence/absence analyses, although this assumption may not hold. Because the 87-base-pair reads could not distinguish some IMGT-functional V segments, including TRBV6-2 and TRBV6-3, those segments were excluded. The classifier was reported to diagnose cytomegalovirus status with high specificity and sensitivity in both the original cohort and the validation cohort. The study gave a list of some 150 TCR beta chains associated with cytomegalovirus. In vitro tests confirmed that three of the cytomegalovirus-associated TCR beta chains recognize cytomegalovirus antigens. A further reported finding was that TCR beta sequences accurately predicted the HLA-A and HLA-B alleles for most subjects in the first cohort. Because HLA typing was missing for some donors at each locus, association tests included only the typed subset.

This chain is built from TRBV27 and TRBJ2-1; a tentative D call is TRBD2 (6 bases match). The receptor's source is a man between 40 and 49 years old in good health and CMV-seronegative. Sequenced: PBMCs. The sequenced DNA is TGTGCCAGCAGTTTTTTCCCCGCGGGGAGGTACAATGAGCAGTTCTTC. Translated, this is CASSFFPAGRYNEQFF.